Below, 26 T cell receptor beta chains from the same sample are listed, as sequenced in a study of regulatory T cells in long-lasting Graves disease. Specified time point: newly diagnosed GD, antithyroid drugs for less than 3 months. The TCR library used RNA extracted from PBMCs. Researchers made TCR beta libraries by using iRepertoire HTBI primers and running Arm-PCR on CDR3 regions. Each CDR3 protein gets one entry after TCRdb re-called the multiplex PCR reads with MiXCR. Of 400,000 to 550,000 distinct CDR3 sequences in the sample, more than 12% were seen once. These same data were also listed under a study on T cells in Graves' hyperthyroidism and ophthalmopathy.

The sample consisted of peripheral blood mononuclear cells (PBMCs), taken at new diagnosis, from a patient treated with antithyroid drugs. The receptors were sampled from a woman aged 30 to 39 with Graves disease.

This clonotype occurred many times. This chain links TRBV6-2 or TRBV6-3 with TRBJ2-1, with 10 bases lining up with TRBD2. Germline CDR1 and CDR2: MNHEY and SVGEGT. This CDR3 is built from 19 residues. V gave up 0 bases and J gave up 4 bases; unmatched junction bases: 12. The CDR3 DNA follows: TGTGCCAGCAGTTACTCGAAAGGTAGTAGCGGGAGGCAATACAATGAGCAGTTCTTC. Its translation is CASSYSKGSSGRQYNEQFF.

The table lists this clonotype with a few counts. The chain combines TRBV12-3 or TRBV12-4 with TRBJ2-3; D perhaps matches TRBD2 (5 bases). Trimming stripped 8 bases from V and 10 bases from J, with 19 bases between. The CDR3 loop spans 13 amino acids. DNA for the CDR3: TGTGCCAGCCATTTGGACCCTGGACTTCCGCAGTATTTT. It translates to CASHLDPGLPQYF.

The table lists this clonotype with many counts. J is TRBJ1-2 and V is TRBV30; D gene uncertain. CDR3 size: 12 residues. Germline assignment: CDR1 GTSNPN and CDR2 SVGIG (reference sequence). Between the trimmed V and J ends, which lost 4 bases and 7 bases, there was a span of 13 bases. CDR3 in DNA: TGTGCCTGGAACCCCCCAGGCCTTGGCTACACCTTC. Translated, it gives CAWNPPGLGYTF.

This chain connects TRBV6-2 or TRBV6-3 to TRBJ2-7; maybe TRBD1 (6 bases). The CDR3 contains 15 residues. The V gene lost 4 bases and the J gene lost 5 bases, with 18 bases spanning the gap. Germline V gene lookup returns CDR1 MNHEY and CDR2 SVGEGT. The CDR3 DNA reads TGTGCCAGCAGTTTTAGCAGTGACAGGCCGGACGAGCAGTACTTC. Amino acid sequence: CASSFSSDRPDEQYF.

This clonotype came up many times. V gene TRBV24-1 combines with J gene TRBJ2-1, with a weak D call TRBD2 (6 bases). Germline V lookup: CDR1 KGHDR, CDR2 SFDVKD. CDR3 size: 14 residues. The germline V and J ends were trimmed by 5 bases and 3 bases, with 10 bases remaining between them. The CDR3 protein is CATSVGGGYNEQFF. The CDR3 DNA reads as TGTGCCACCAGTGTGGGAGGCGGCTACAATGAGCAGTTCTTC.

This clonotype was counted at least ten times. The rearrangement uses TRBV2 and TRBJ1-5, with no clear D. The V end was cut by 1 base, the J end by 0 bases, with 13 bases between. The germline V gene encodes CDR1 SNHLY and CDR2 FYNNEI. CDR3 length equals 17 residues. The CDR3 bases are TGTGCCAGCAGTGAAGGAGAGGGTTTAAATAGCAATCAGCCCCAGCATTTT. It encodes CASSEGEGLNSNQPQHF.

The chain uses TRBV7-9 and TRBJ2-3; 10 nucleotides align to TRBD2. The V gene's germline CDR1 is SEHNR and CDR2 FQNEAQ (reference sequence). This CDR3 comprises 15 residues. V dropped 2 bases and J dropped 7; count of bases not matched to a gene: 6. DNA for the CDR3: TGTGCCAGCAGCTTATCTAGCGGGAGAGAAAATACGCAGTATTTT. It specifies CASSLSSGRENTQYF.

This chain connects TRBV11-1 to TRBJ2-5; a weak D match, TRBD1 (5 bases). V lost 2 bases to trimming and J lost 5 bases, with 15 bases between them. The CDR3 totals 15 residues. The V gene's germline CDR1 is SGHAT and CDR2 FQDESV (reference sequence). This chain's CDR3 is CASSLRLSGMETQYF. The CDR3 coding sequence is TGTGCCAGCAGCTTAAGACTCTCAGGGATGGAGACCCAGTACTTC.

In this sample, this clonotype turned up a few times. The chain combines TRBV19 with TRBJ2-1; TRBD1 might be the D (5 bases). The CDR3 has 16 amino acids. Germline-derived CDR1 and CDR2 are LNHDA and SQIVND (reference sequence). Between the trimmed V and J ends, which lost 9 bases and 8 bases, there was a span of 26 bases. The CDR3 DNA sequence: TGTGCCAGCAGCCCCCGGGTGCAGGGTTCTAGGGATGAGCAGTTCTTC. Its protein is CASSPRVQGSRDEQFF.

This clonotype has at least ten counts. The rearrangement uses TRBV6-2 or TRBV6-3 and TRBJ2-2; TRBD2 matches 8 bases. Germline CDR1 and CDR2: MNHEY and SVGEGT. Trimming took 2 bases from V and 8 from J; bases not matched to a gene: 16. The CDR3 totals 18 residues. The CDR3 spells CASSYQSGLAGFPGELFF. The CDR3 DNA reads as TGTGCCAGCAGTTACCAATCTGGACTAGCTGGGTTTCCGGGGGAGCTGTTTTTT.

The sample holds a few counts of this clonotype. CDR3 nucleotide sequence: TGTGCCAGCAGCCAGGCTCCGGACAGCTTTTACAATGAGCAGTTCTTC. Translation gives CASSQAPDSFYNEQFF. The chain has TRBV3-1 and TRBJ2-1; tentatively, D is TRBD1 (6 bases). This CDR3 region has 16 residues. V lost 3 bases to trimming and J lost 4 bases, with 16 bases between them. Germline CDR1 LGHDT, CDR2 YNNKEL (reference sequence).

The sample holds a few counts of this clonotype. The genes are TRBV28 and TRBJ1-1; TRBD1 aligns across 9 bases. V shed 7 bases and J 3 bases; nucleotides not matched to a gene: 12. The CDR3 has 16 amino acids. The germline CDR1 and CDR2 sequences are MDHEN and SYDVKM. The DNA for the CDR3 is TGTGCCAGCATGCATGATCCGGGACAGGGCTACACTGAAGCTTTCTTT. It encodes CASMHDPGQGYTEAFF.

A remark on this clonotype: A much larger clone lies a single base off, so this may be a read error. The J gene is TRBJ2-3, the V gene TRBV3-1; D possibly corresponds to TRBD1 (5 bases). The assigned J gene may be wrong: the sequence end matches TRBJ2-1 better. Germline V gene data show CDR1 as LGHDT and CDR2 as YNNKEL (reference sequence). CDR3 length: 14 amino acids. CDR3 nucleotides: TGTGCCAGCAGCCCTTGGGGCACATACAGTGAGCAGTTCTTC. Amino acid sequence: CASSPWGTYSEQFF.

This clonotype was seen repeatedly, ten times or more. The rearrangement links TRBV12-3 or TRBV12-4 to TRBJ1-1, with no clear D. The CDR3 runs to 14 residues. The V end lost 3 bases, the J end lost 4 bases, and 12 bases lay between the germline ends. Here the CDR3 DNA reads TGTGCCAGCAGTTTTGGGCTTTCTGGCACTGAAGCTTTCTTT. Residues: CASSFGLSGTEAFF.

This clonotype has ten or more counts. The J gene is TRBJ1-6, the V gene TRBV12-3 or TRBV12-4, with D unresolved. This CDR3 spans 14 amino acids. The V gene lost 1 base and the J gene lost 6 bases, with 7 bases spanning the gap. CDR3 residues: CASSLGRPNSPLHF. As DNA, the CDR3 is TGTGCCAGCAGTTTAGGCAGGCCTAATTCACCCCTCCACTTT.

Points on this clonotype: A much larger clone differs from this one at a single base, so this may be a read error. This sequence joins TRBV20-1 and TRBJ1-2; D call uncertain. Germline CDR1 reads DFQATT; CDR2 reads SNEGSKA (reference sequence). The CDR3 consists of 14 residues. The CDR3 is CSASEDGVIYGHTF. DNA of the CDR3: TGCAGTGCTAGTGAGGACGGCGTCATCTATGGCCACACCTTC.

The chain recombines TRBV5-6 with TRBJ2-1; a weak D match, TRBD2 (6 bases). This CDR3 contains 18 residues. The germline gives CDR1 SGHDT, CDR2 YYEEEE. V lost 3 bases and J lost 0, with 19 bases in between. For the CDR3, the DNA is TGTGCCAGCAGCTCCTGGGACTGGGCCTCTCGCTCCTACAATGAGCAGTTCTTC. Encoded protein: CASSSWDWASRSYNEQFF.

In its sample, this clonotype was seen many times. The chain joins TRBV12-5 to TRBJ2-3; D ambiguous. Germline CDR1 is LGHNT and CDR2 is FRNRAP. The V end was cut by 1 base, the J end by 10 bases, with 12 bases between. The CDR3 has 13 amino acids. The DNA of the CDR3 is TGTGCTAGTGGTTTGGAACTGGCTGGTGCGCAGTATTTT. Its protein is CASGLELAGAQYF.

This clonotype was counted only a few times. One end of the junction fails to match germline, which may point to a read error. The V and J genes are TRBV2 and TRBJ2-7; D perhaps matches TRBD2 (6 bases). Germline assignment: CDR1 SNHLY and CDR2 FYNNEI. This CDR3 region has 14 residues. In DNA, the CDR3 is TGCGCCAGCAGTCGGGACTCTGGAAGGGGCGAGCAGTACTTC. Translating it yields CASSRDSGRGEQYF.

At least ten counts were recorded for this clonotype. V and J are TRBV6-5 and TRBJ2-5; 7 nucleotides agree with TRBD2. The J segment lost 3 bases and the V segment lost 6 bases, leaving 10 bases of the junction unmatched. The CDR3 consists of 15 residues. CDR1 and CDR2 (germline): MNHEY, SVGAGI. CDR3 in amino acids: CASSYEWEGKETQYF. The CDR3 DNA reads as TGTGCCAGCAGCTACGAGTGGGAGGGCAAAGAGACCCAGTACTTC.

J is TRBJ2-5 and V is TRBV29-1, with a tentative D call TRBD2 (6 bases). Per germline, CDR1 SQVTM and CDR2 ANQGSEA. V lost 5 bases to trimming and J lost 7 bases, with 20 bases between them. This CDR3 region has 14 residues. In nucleotides, the CDR3 is TGCAGCGTTCTCCAGCTAGCGCCCAGAGGGACCCAGTACTTC. This codes for CSVLQLAPRGTQYF.

This clonotype was recorded at least ten times. V gene TRBV7-3 combines with J gene TRBJ2-1; 9 bases fit TRBD2. The CDR3 has 15 amino acids. V dropped 2 bases and J dropped 5; count of bases not matched to a gene: 4. Germline V lookup: CDR1 SGHTA, CDR2 FQGTGA. The CDR3 sequence: CASSLLAGVNNEQFF. The CDR3 nucleotides read TGTGCCAGCAGCTTATTAGCGGGAGTAAACAATGAGCAGTTCTTC. Full variable domain (missing parts from reference TRBV7-3 and TRBJ2-1): GAGVSQTPSNKVTEKGKYVELRCDPISGHTALYWYRQSLGQGPEFLIYFQGTGAADDSGLPNDRFFAVRPEGSVSTLKIQRTERGDSAVYLCASSLLAGVNNEQFFGPGTRLTVL.

This clonotype was detected many times. V gene TRBV5-5 combines with J gene TRBJ2-1, with TRBD2 matching 12 bases. V dropped 7 bases and J dropped 4; count of bases not matched to a gene: 6. Germline CDR1 SGHKS, CDR2 YYEKEE (reference sequence). The CDR3 covers 15 residues. CDR3 protein: CASQTSGSTYNEQFF. For the CDR3, the DNA is TGTGCCAGCCAGACTAGCGGGAGTACTTACAATGAGCAGTTCTTC.

The chain is built from TRBV4-1 and TRBJ2-3; 12 nucleotides align to TRBD2. Losses at the gene ends were 2 bases for V and 5 bases for J; bases not matched to a gene: 8. From germline, CDR1 is MGHRA and CDR2 YSYEKL. The CDR3 loop spans 17 amino acids. Written as DNA, the CDR3 is TGCGCCAGCAGCCAACGCCCTAGCGGGAGGGCCATAGATACGCAGTATTTT. This encodes CASSQRPSGRAIDTQYF.

This clonotype was found many times. The chain joins TRBV6-9 to TRBJ1-5; D uncertain. The germline V and J ends were trimmed by 3 bases and 5 bases, with 5 bases remaining between them. Germline V gene lookup returns CDR1 MNHGY and CDR2 SVAAGI. The CDR3 spans 12 residues. The CDR3 coding sequence is TGTGCCAGCAGTTACTCTGATCAGCCCCAGCATTTT. This translates into CASSYSDQPQHF.

This clonotype was picked up many times. The chain couples TRBV12-3 or TRBV12-4 to TRBJ2-1; D remains ambiguous. V lost 10 bases to trimming and J lost 5 bases, with 18 bases between them. This CDR3 is built from 14 residues. This CDR3 reads CATEPTEINNEQFF. The CDR3 DNA follows: TGTGCCACCGAGCCTACTGAGATAAACAATGAGCAGTTCTTC.